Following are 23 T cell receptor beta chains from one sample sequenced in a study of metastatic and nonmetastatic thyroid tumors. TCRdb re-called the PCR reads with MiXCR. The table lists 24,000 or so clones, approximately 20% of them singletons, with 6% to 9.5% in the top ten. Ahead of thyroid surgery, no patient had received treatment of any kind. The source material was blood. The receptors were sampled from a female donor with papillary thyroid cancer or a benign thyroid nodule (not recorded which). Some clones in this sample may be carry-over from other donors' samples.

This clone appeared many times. This CDR3 is CASSPDGSANYGYTF. Here the CDR3 DNA reads TGTGCCAGCAGCCCCGACGGGTCCGCTAACTATGGCTACACCTTC. V usage is TRBV7-2 and J usage is TRBJ1-2; no firm D call. The germline CDR1 and CDR2 sequences are SGHTA and FQGNSA. The CDR3 is 15 amino acids. With 5 bases removed from V and 0 bases from J, the gap between germline ends came to 13 bases.

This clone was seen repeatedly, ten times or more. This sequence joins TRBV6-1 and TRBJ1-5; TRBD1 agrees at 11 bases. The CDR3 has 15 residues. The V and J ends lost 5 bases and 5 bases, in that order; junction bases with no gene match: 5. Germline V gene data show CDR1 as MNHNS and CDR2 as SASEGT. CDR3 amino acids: CASSWDRGSDQPQHF. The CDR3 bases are TGTGCCAGCAGTTGGGACAGGGGGTCTGATCAGCCCCAGCATTTT.

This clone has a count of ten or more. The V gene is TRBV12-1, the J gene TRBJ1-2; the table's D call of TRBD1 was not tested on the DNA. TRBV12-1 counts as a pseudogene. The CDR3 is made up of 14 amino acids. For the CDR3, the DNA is TGTGCCAGCAGCTTGCCCAGGGGGGACTATGGCTACACCTTC. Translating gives CASSLPRGDYGYTF.

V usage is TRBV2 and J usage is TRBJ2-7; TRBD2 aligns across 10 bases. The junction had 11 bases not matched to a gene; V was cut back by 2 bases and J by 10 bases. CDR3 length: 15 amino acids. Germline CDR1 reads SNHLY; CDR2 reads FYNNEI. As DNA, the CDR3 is TGTGCCAGCAGTGAAAAGCGGGAGGGCCGTGTTGAACAGTACTTC. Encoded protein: CASSEKREGRVEQYF.

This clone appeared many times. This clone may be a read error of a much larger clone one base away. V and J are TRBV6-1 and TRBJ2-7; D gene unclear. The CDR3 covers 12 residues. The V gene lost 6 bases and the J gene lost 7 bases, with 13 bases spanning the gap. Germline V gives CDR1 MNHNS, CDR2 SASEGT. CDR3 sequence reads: CASSASGREQYF. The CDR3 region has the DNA TGTGCCAGCAGCGCCAGTGGGCGGGAGCAGTACTTC.

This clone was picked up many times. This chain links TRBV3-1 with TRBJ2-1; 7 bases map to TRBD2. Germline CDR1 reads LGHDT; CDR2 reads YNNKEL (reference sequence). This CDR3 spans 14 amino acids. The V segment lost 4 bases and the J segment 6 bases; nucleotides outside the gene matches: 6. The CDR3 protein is CASSPTSRGNEQFF. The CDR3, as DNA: TGTGCCAGCAGCCCGACTAGCCGGGGCAATGAGCAGTTCTTC.

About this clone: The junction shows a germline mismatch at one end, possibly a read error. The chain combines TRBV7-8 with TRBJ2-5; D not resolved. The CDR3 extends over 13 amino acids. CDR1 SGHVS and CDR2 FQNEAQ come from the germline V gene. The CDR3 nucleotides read TGTGCCAGCAGTTGGTCTAGTTTGGAGACCCTGTACTTC. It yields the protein CASSWSSLETLYF.

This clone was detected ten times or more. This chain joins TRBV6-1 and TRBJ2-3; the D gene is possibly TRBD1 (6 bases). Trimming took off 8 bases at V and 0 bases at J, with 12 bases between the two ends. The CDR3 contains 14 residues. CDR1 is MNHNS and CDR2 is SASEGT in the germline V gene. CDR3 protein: CASHRASSTDTQYF. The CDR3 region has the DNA TGTGCCAGCCACAGGGCTTCTAGCACAGATACGCAGTATTTT.

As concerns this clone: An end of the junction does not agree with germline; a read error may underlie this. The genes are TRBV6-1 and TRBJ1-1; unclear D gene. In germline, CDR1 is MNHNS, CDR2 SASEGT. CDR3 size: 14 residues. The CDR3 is CASSENKQNSEAFF. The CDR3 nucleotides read TGTGCCAGCAGTGAGAATAAACAGAACTCTGAAGCTTTCTTT.

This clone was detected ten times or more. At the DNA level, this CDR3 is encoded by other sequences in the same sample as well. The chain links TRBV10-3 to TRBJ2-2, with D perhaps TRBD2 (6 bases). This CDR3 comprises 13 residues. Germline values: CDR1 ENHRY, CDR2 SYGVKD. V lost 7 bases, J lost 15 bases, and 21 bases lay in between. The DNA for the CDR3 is TGTGCCATCAATCGGGGGTCGGGTGAAGAGGTGTTTTTT. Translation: CAINRGSGEEVFF.

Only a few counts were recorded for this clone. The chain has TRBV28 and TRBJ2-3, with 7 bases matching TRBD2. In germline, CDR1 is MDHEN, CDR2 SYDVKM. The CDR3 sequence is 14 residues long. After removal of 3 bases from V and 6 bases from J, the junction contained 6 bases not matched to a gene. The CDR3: CASSLAPGGDTQYF. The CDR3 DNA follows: TGTGCCAGCAGTTTGGCCCCGGGGGGTGATACGCAGTATTTT. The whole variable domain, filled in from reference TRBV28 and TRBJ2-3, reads DVKVTQSSRYLVKRTGEKVFLECVQDMDHENMFWYRQDPGLGLRLIYFSYDVKMKEKGDIPEGYSVSREKKERFSLILESASTNQTSMYLCASSLAPGGDTQYFGPGTRLTVL.

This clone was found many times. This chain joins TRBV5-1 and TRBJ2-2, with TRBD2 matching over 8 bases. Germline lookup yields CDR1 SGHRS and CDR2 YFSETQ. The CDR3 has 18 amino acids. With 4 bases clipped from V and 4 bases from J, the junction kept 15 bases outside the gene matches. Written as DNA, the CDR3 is TGCGCCAGCAGCCAAACCCCCTCCGGGAGGGCCCGCACCGGGGAGCTGTTTTTT. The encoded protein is CASSQTPSGRARTGELFF.

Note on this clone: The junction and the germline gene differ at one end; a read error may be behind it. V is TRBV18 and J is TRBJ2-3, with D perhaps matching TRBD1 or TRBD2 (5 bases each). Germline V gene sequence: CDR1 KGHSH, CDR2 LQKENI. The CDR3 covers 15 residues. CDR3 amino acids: CVSSGNSGATDTQYF. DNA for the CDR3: TGTGTCAGCTCGGGGAACAGTGGGGCCACAGATACGCAGTATTTT.

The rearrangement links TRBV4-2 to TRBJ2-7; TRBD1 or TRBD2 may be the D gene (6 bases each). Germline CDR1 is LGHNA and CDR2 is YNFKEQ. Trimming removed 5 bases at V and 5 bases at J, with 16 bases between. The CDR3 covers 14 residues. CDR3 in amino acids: CASSNVGGVNEQYF. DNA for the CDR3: TGTGCCAGCAGCAATGTCGGGGGCGTAAACGAGCAGTACTTC.

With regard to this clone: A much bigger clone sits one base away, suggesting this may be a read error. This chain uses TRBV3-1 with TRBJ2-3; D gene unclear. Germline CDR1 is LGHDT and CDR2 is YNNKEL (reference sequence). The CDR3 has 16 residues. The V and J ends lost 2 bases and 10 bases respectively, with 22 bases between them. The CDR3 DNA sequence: TGTGCCAGCAGCCAATATCTGGAATACCATATCGGTCCGCAGTATTTT. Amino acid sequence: CASSQYLEYHIGPQYF.

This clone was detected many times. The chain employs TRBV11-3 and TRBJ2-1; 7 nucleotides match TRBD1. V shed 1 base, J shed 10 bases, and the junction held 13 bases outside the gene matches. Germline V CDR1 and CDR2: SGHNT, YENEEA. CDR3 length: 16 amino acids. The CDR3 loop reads CASSLGGTDVAHEQFF. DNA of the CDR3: TGTGCCAGCAGCTTAGGAGGGACAGATGTTGCCCACGAGCAGTTCTTC.

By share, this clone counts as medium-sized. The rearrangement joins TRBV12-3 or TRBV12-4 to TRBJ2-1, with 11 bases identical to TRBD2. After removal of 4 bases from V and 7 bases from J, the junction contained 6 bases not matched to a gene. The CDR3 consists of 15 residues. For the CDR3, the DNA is TGTGCCAGCAGTTGGACTAGCGGGCGGGGTAATGAGCAGTTCTTC. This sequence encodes CASSWTSGRGNEQFF.

DNA for the CDR3: TGTGCCAGCAGCTTAACCCGGAAAGAAGCGGGACACACCATATATTTT. Protein: CASSLTRKEAGHTIYF. The chain is built from TRBV11-2 and TRBJ1-3; a possible D gene is TRBD1 (5 bases). Germline CDR1 reads SGHAT; CDR2 reads FQNNGV. The length of the CDR3 is 16 residues. With 2 bases removed from V and 8 bases from J, the gap between germline ends came to 19 bases.

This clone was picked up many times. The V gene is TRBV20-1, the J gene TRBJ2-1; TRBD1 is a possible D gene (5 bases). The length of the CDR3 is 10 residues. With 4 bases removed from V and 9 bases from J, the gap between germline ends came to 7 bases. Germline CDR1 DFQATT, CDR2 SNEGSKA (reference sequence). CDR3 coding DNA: TGCAGTGCTAAACAGGTTGAGCAGTTCTTC. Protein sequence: CSAKQVEQFF.

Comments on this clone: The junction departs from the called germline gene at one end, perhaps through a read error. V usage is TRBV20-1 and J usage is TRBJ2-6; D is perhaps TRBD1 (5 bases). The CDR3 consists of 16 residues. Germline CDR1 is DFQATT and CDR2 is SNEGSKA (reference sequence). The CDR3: CSATGAGVSGANVVTF. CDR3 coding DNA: TGCAGTGCAACTGGGGCCGGAGTGTCTGGGGCCAACGTCGTGACTTTC.

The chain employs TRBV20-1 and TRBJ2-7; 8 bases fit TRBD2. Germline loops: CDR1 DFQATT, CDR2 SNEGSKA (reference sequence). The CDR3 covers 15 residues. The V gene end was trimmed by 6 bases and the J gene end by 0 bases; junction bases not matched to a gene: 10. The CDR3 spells CSAPVAGRSSYEQYF. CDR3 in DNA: TGCAGTGCCCCCGTAGCGGGAAGGAGCTCCTACGAGCAGTACTTC.

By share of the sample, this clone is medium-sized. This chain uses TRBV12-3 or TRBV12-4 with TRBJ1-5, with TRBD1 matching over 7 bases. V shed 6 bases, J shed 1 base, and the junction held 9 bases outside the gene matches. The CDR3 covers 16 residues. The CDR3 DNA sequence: TGTGCCAGCAGCCCATTCTCGACAGGGAGCAATCAGCCCCAGCATTTT. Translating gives CASSPFSTGSNQPQHF.

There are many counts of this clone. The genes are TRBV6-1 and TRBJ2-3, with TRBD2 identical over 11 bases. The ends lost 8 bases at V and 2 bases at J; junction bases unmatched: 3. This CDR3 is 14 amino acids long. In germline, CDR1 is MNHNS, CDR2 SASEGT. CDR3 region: CASALAGDTDTQYF. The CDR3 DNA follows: TGTGCCAGCGCACTAGCGGGAGACACAGATACGCAGTATTTT.